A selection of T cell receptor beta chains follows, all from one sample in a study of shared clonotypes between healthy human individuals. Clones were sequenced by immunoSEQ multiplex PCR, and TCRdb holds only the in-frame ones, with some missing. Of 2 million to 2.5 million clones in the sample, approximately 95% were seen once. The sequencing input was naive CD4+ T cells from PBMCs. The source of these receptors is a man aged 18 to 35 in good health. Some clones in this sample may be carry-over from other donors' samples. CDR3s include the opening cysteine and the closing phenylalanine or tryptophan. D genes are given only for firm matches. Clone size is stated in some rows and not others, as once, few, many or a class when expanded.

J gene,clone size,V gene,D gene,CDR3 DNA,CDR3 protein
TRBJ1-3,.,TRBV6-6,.,TGTGCCAGCTCAGTTGGGTCAGGGAGAGGAAACACCATATATTTT,CASSVGSGRGNTIYF
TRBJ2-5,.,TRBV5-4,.,TGTGCCAGCAGCTTGGCATATGGGGGACGGGACGAGTACTTC,CASSLAYGGRDEYF
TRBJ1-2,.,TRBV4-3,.,TGCGCCAGCAGCCTCGGCCTTACCCTTAACTATGGCTACACCTTC,CASSLGLTLNYGYTF
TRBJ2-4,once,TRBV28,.,TGTGCCAGCACTGGCAGCGCCAAAAACATTCAGTACTTC,CASTGSAKNIQYF
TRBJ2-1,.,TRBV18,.,TGTGCCAGCTCACTGGTATTTGGGTCAGGTTACAATGAGCAGTTCTTC,CASSLVFGSGYNEQFF
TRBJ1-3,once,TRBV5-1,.,TGCGCCAGCAGAGAGCCGTCATCTGGAAACACCATATATTTT,CASREPSSGNTIYF
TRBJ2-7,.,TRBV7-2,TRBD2,TGTGCCAGCCTCCGGGGGGGTACGAGCTCCTACGAGCAGTACTTC,CASLRGGTSSYEQYF
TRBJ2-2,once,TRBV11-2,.,TGTGCCAGCAGCTTAAGCGGCGCGAACACCGGGGAGCTGTTTTTT,CASSLSGANTGELFF
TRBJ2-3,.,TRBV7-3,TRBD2,TGTGCCAGCAGTCTTCTAGCGGGAGTGACAGATACGCAGTATTTT,CASSLLAGVTDTQYF
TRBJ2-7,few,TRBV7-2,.,TGTGCCAGCAGCTTATTGGGATACGAGCAGTACTTC,CASSLLGYEQYF
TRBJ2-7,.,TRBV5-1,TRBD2,TGCGCCAGCAGCGCGAGCGGGAGGGGAGAAGAGCAGTACTTC,CASSASGRGEEQYF
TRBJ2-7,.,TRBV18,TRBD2,TGTGCCAGCTCCCCTGCTAGCGGGAGTCTCCACGAGCAGTACTTC,CASSPASGSLHEQYF
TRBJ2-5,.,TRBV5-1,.,TGCGCCAGCAGCTTGGACGGGAGTGGGGAGACCCAGTACTTC,CASSLDGSGETQYF
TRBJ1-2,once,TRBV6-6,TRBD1,TGTGCCAGCAGTTCCCTTCAGGGGGCGCCCGGCTACACCTTC,CASSSLQGAPGYTF
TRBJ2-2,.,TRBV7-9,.,TGTGCCAGCAGCACCTCCACAGGGTCAGACACCGGGGAGCTGTTTTTT,CASSTSTGSDTGELFF
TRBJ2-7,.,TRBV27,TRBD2,TGTGCCAGCATCCCTAGCGGGAAGTCCTACGAGCAGTACTTC,CASIPSGKSYEQYF
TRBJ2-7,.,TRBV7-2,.,TGTGCCAGCAGCTTAGAGAGCCACGAGCAGTACTTC,CASSLESHEQYF
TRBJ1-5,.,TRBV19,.,TGTGCCAGTAGTATGGGCAGGCTACGCAATCAGCCCCAGCATTTT,CASSMGRLRNQPQHF
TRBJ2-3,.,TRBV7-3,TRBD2,TGTGCCAGCAGCTTGTCTAGCGGAGGCACAGATACGCAGTATTTT,CASSLSSGGTDTQYF
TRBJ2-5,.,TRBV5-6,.,TGTGCCAGCAGCTTGGGCATTATAGAGACCCAGTACTTC,CASSLGIIETQYF
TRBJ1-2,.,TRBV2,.,TGTGCCAGCGCGCCGTTGGGGGCTAACTATGGCTACACCTTC,CASAPLGANYGYTF
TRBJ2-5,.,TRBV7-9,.,TGTGCCAGCAGCCCACGGACAGGAGGGAAGGAGACCCAGTACTTC,CASSPRTGGKETQYF
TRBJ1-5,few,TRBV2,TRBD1,TGTGCCAGCAGTGATCTGCGTACAGGGGGTCAGCCCCAGCATTTT,CASSDLRTGGQPQHF
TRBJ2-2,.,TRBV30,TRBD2,TGTGCCTGGAGTAGCGGCGCTAGCGGGGAAACGAACACCGGGGAGCTGTTTTTT,CAWSSGASGETNTGELFF
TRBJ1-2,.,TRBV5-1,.,TGCGCCAGCAGCAGTCAGGTTACTAACTATGGCTACACCTTC,CASSSQVTNYGYTF
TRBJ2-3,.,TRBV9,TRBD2,TGTGCCAGCAGCGTAGAGTCCTCAGCGGGGAGAGGTGGTACGCAGTATTTT,CASSVESSAGRGGTQYF
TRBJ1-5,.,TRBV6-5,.,TGTGCCAGCAGTTACGGACAGTCTCACCAGCCCCAGCATTTT,CASSYGQSHQPQHF
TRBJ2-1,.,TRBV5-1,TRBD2,TGCGCCAGCAGTTTCGGGACTAGCGGTAACAATGAGCAGTTCTTC,CASSFGTSGNNEQFF
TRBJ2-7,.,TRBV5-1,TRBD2,TGCGCCAGCAGCTCGGTAGCCGGGACTAGCGGGATCAACGAGCAGTACTTC,CASSSVAGTSGINEQYF
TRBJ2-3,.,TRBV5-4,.,TGTGCCAGCAGCTTGAGTGCAGATACGCAGTATTTT,CASSLSADTQYF
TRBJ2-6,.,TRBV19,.,TGTGCCAGTAGTACGTACTCTGGGGCCAACGTCCTGACTTTC,CASSTYSGANVLTF
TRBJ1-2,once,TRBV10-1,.,TGCGCCAGCAGTCGGGGCGGGCAGGGCCCTTACCTCCAAGATAACTATGGCTACACCTTC,CASSRGGQGPYLQDNYGYTF
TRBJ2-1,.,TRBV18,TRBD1,TGTGCCAGCCAGGGGGCTGTCGGTTACAATGAGCAGTTCTTC,CASQGAVGYNEQFF
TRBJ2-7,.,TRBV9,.,TGTGCCAGCAGCGTAGGGGGGGAGACACCACCCTACGAGCAGTACTTC,CASSVGGETPPYEQYF
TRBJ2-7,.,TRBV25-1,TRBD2,TGTGCCAGCAGTGAATCTCCCCCAACTAGCGGTTCGTACGAGCAGTACTTC,CASSESPPTSGSYEQYF
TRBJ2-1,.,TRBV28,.,TGTGCCAGCAGTTTATGGACACAGGGTGGCTACAATGAGCAGTTCTTC,CASSLWTQGGYNEQFF
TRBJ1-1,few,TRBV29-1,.,TGCAGCGTTGGCCGGGGGAACACTGAAGCTTTCTTT,CSVGRGNTEAFF
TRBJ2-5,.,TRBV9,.,TGTGCCAGCAGCGTAGTCGCCGGGGATTTAGGAGAGACCCAGTACTTC,CASSVVAGDLGETQYF
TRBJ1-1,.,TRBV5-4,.,TGTGCCAGCAGCTTGCCTTCTGACACGGAGGCGCACACTGAAGCTTTCTTT,CASSLPSDTEAHTEAFF
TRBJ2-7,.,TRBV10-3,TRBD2,TGTGCCATCCTCGGGGTAGCGGGAGGGCCGGGCGAGCAGTACTTC,CAILGVAGGPGEQYF
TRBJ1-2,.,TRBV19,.,TGTGCCAGTAGTGCGACGCCGGGACGGACCGACTATGGCTACACCTTC,CASSATPGRTDYGYTF
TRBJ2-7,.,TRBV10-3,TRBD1,TGTGCCATCAGTGAGCCCGGGCCGGGACAGTTGTACTTC,CAISEPGPGQLYF
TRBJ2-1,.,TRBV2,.,TGTGCCAGCCTGAATAGCGGCCGGGGCAATGAGCAGTTCTTC,CASLNSGRGNEQFF
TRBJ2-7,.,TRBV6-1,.,TGTGCCAGCAGTGCGAGGGGCTACTACGAGCAGTACTTC,CASSARGYYEQYF